The clone carrying this TCR beta chain was seen a handful of times. Its antigen is not identified. This sample was taken from a study of cytomegalovirus exposure and HLA in healthy donors. The study's findings and limits: There were some public TCRs occurring in many donors, but most TCR sequences were rare.

It was with 60 Vbeta and 13 Jbeta primers that the PCR ran. The assay was immunoSEQ multiplex PCR, and TCRdb's table has in-frame clones only and misses some. The sample has tens of thousands of clones, almost 85% seen once; the top ten hold about 1.9%. This receptor was obtained from a man aged 18 to 29 in good health and CMV-seronegative. Sample: PBMCs.

The CDR3 bases are TGTGCCAGCAGCGCGGGCGGGGAGCTGTTTTTT. Translated: CASSAGGELFF. The chain couples TRBV9 to TRBJ2-2; D is ambiguous. Germline V gene lookup returns CDR1 SGDLS and CDR2 YYNGEE. CDR3 size: 11 residues. V lost 3 bases to trimming and J lost 7 bases, with 4 bases between them. The variable domain in full, completed from reference TRBV9 and TRBJ2-2, reads DSGVTQTPKHLITATGQRVTLRCSPRSGDLSVYWYQQSLDQGLQFLIQYYNGEERAKGNILERFSAQQFPDLHSELNLSSLELGDSALYFCASSAGGELFFGEGSRLTVL.